This is a list of T cell receptor beta chains from one sample in a study of blood T cells in healthy people across ages. TCRdb re-called the 5' RACE reads with MiXCR, one entry per CDR3 protein. The repertoire consists of some 880,000 distinct CDR3 sequences, with about 36% occurring once and the leading ten covering 10% to 15%. The material sequenced was blood. Source of these receptors: a man in his late teens or twenties in good health. The conserved cysteine and the conserved F or W are not part of the CDR3 here. Clone size appears in some rows only: once, few, many, or a class for an expanded clone.

cdr3_aa | clone_size | j_call | v_call
ASSVRRTTEAF | few | TRBJ1-1 | TRBV28
ASSPSSGGVRVEQY | few | TRBJ2-7 | TRBV7-2
SARDSGGLNEQY | NA | TRBJ2-5 | TRBV20-1
ASSLAVGTGSSYNEQY | NA | NA | TRBV7-8
ASSEMRGKLF | few | TRBJ1-4 | TRBV25-1
ASKYEGAQPQH | NA | TRBJ1-5 | TRBV6-1
SASAGTGGQTQY | NA | TRBJ2-3 | TRBV20-1
ATGNTDTQY | many | TRBJ2-3 | TRBV15
ASSQDRTGTRETQY | once | TRBJ2-5 | TRBV3-1
ASSPGATADTQY | few | TRBJ2-3 | TRBV7-3
SVEGHPGSYNEQF | NA | TRBJ2-1 | TRBV29-1
ASGGHLNEKLF | NA | TRBJ1-4 | TRBV6-2/TRBV6-3
ASSLGLTSMETQY | NA | TRBJ2-5 | TRBV7-9
ASRRQGKGETQY | many | TRBJ2-5 | TRBV12-3/TRBV12-4
ASSPGPGSETQY | NA | TRBJ2-5 | TRBV4-3
ASSSFRDRDTDTQY | NA | TRBJ2-3 | TRBV7-9
SVGGAAIGYT | many | TRBJ1-2 | TRBV29-1
VSSLDSSSETQY | NA | TRBJ2-5 | TRBV5-1
ASSQQQGDTEAF | NA | TRBJ1-1 | TRBV4-1
ASSQVRGYEQF | NA | TRBJ2-1 | TRBV4-3
AWSSTGNQPQH | few | TRBJ1-5 | TRBV30
ASSLGFTTGDYGYT | NA | TRBJ1-2 | TRBV11-1
AISESKGRNTEAF | NA | TRBJ1-1 | TRBV10-3
ASSWTGGGDTEAF | few | TRBJ1-1 | TRBV5-1
ASSQGLAGTLRSGELF | NA | TRBJ2-2 | TRBV6-1
SARLVGQSSYEQY | NA | TRBJ2-7 | TRBV20-1
ASRGQGRGTEAF | few | TRBJ1-1 | TRBV12-3/TRBV12-4
ASSPGGVTTDTQY | NA | TRBJ2-3 | TRBV5-1
ASSQVGPQTGTPYGYT | few | TRBJ1-2 | TRBV4-3
SARAGGPWTEAF | few | TRBJ1-1 | TRBV20-1
ASSYNEKLF | few | TRBJ1-4 | TRBV5-6
ASSSSHTEAF | NA | TRBJ1-1 | TRBV12-3/TRBV12-4
ASSHGQGLGAKNIQY | NA | TRBJ2-4 | TRBV13
ASGQILTDTQY | few | TRBJ2-3 | TRBV12-5
ASGFRGDTDTQY | NA | TRBJ2-3 | TRBV12-5
ASSDQGQNYGYT | NA | TRBJ1-2 | TRBV2
AISLTSGELNTQY | NA | TRBJ2-3 | TRBV10-3
AISVQGADGYT | NA | TRBJ1-2 | TRBV10-3
SAPRGPEELF | NA | TRBJ2-2 | TRBV20-1
ASSKSDRVGETQY | NA | NA | TRBV6-2/TRBV6-3
ASSPRSGGAGNEQY | NA | TRBJ2-5 | TRBV7-2